The clone carrying this T cell receptor beta chain was picked up many times. Its antigen is unknown. The data were taken from a study of regulatory T cells in long-lasting Graves disease. Study-wide context: Persistent Graves' disease required over 5 years of antithyroid drugs and positive TSH receptor antibodies. The study, taken as a whole, reports: Peripheral blood alone, not thyroid tissue, underwent study.

Between the trimmed V and J ends, which lost 4 bases and 5 bases, there was a span of 12 bases. Germline CDR1 reads SGHRS; CDR2 reads YFSETQ. This CDR3 is built from 13 residues. Noted time point: persistent/refractory GD, antithyroid drugs over 5 years with positive TRAb. From RNA extracted from PBMCs, the TCR library was made. Arm-PCR of CDR3 regions and iRepertoire HTBI primers were the basis on which TCR beta libraries were built. TCRdb recomputed calls from the multiplex PCR reads with MiXCR, one row per CDR3 protein. The repertoire has approximately 380,000 distinct CDR3 sequences, under 25% of them found once; the top ten carry less than 25%.

The source material was peripheral blood mononuclear cells (PBMCs), sampled when the disease was refractory, from a patient treated with antithyroid drugs. The TCR comes from a female donor with Graves disease. The chain is built from TRBV5-1 and TRBJ1-1; D is ambiguous. For the CDR3, the DNA is TGCGCCAGCAGCAATGACCTGTCTACTGAAGCTTTCTTT. It encodes CASSNDLSTEAFF. Complete variable domain (other parts from reference TRBV5-1 and TRBJ1-1): KAGVTQTPRYLIKTRGQQVTLSCSPISGHRSVSWYQQTPGQGLQFLFEYFSETQRNKGNFPGRFSGRQFSNSRSEMNVSTLELGDSALYLCASSNDLSTEAFFGQGTRLTVV.